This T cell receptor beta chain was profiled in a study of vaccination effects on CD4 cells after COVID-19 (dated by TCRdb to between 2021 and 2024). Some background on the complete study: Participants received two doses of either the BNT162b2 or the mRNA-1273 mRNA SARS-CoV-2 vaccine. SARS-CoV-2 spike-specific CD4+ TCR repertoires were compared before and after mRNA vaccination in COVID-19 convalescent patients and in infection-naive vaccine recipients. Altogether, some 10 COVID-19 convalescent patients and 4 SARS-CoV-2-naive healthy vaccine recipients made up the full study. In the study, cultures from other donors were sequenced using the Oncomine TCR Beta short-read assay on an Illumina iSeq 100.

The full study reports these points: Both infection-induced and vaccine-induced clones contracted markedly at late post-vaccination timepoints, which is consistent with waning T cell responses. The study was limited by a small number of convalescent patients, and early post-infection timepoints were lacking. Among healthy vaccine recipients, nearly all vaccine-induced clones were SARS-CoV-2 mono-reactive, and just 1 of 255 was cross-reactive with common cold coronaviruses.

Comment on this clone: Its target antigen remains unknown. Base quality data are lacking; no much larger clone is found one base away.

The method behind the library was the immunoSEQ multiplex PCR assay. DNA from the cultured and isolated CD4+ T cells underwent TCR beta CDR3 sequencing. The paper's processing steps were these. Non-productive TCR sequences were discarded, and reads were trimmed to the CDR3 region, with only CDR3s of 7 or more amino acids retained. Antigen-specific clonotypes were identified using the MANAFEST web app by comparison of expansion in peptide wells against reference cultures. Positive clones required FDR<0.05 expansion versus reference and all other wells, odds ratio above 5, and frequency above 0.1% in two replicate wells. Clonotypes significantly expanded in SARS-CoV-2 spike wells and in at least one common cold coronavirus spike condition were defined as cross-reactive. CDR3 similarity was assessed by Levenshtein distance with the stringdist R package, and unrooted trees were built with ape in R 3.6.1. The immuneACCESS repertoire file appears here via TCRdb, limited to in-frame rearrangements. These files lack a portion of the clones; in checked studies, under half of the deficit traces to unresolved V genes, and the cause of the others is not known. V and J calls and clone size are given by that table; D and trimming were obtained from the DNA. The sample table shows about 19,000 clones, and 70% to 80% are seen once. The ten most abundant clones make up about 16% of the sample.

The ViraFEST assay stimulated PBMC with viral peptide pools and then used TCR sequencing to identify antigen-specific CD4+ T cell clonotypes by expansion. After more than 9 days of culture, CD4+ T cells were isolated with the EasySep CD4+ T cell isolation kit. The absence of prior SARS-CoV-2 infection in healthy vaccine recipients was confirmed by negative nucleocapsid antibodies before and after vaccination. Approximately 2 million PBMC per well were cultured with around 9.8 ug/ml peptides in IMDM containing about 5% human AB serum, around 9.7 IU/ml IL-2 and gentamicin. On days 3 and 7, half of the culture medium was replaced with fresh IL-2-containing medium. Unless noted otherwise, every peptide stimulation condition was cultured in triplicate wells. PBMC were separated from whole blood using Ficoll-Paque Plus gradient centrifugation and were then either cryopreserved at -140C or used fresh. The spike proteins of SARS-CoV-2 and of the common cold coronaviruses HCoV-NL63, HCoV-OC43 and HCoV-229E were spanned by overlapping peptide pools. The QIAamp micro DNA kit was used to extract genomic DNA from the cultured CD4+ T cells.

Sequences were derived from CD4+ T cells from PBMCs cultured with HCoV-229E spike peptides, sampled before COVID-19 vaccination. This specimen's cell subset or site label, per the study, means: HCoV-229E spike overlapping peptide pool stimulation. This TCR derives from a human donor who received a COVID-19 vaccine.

The DNA sequence follows: TGCAGCGTTGTCGGCAGGCGTCTCGACGAGCAGTACTTC. Its protein is CSVVGRRLDEQYF. Rearrangement joined TRBV29-1 to TRBJ2-7, with no confidently assigned D gene. The CDR3, from cysteine to phenylalanine, totals 13 residues. Only CDR3 DNA is held: 39 bases, read in frame from base 1. Relative to germline, V is 4 bases shorter and J is 5 bases shorter, with 15 bases between their ends. Reading the germline V gene gives CDR1 SQVTM and CDR2 ANQGSEA.